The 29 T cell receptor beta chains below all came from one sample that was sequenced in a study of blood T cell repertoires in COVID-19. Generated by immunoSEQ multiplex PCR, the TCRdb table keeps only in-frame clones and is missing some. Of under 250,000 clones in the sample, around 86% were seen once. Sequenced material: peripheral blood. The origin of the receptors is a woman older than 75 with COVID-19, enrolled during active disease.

The DNA for the CDR3 is TGTGCCAGTAGTATGAACAGGGTAGTTCTTTACGAGCAGTACGTC. Residues: CASSMNRVVLYEQYV. The chain is built from TRBV19 and TRBJ2-7; tentative D call: TRBD1 (6 bases). The CDR3 runs 15 residues. The V and J ends lost 3 bases and 4 bases respectively, with 16 bases between them. Germline V lookup: CDR1 LNHDA, CDR2 SQIVND (reference sequence).

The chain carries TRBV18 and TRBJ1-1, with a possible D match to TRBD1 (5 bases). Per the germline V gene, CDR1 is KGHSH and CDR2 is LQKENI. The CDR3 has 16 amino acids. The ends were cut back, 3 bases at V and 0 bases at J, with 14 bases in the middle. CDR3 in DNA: TGTGCCAGCTCACCTCAGGGTCGCCATATGAACACTGAAGCTTTCTTT. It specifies CASSPQGRHMNTEAFF.

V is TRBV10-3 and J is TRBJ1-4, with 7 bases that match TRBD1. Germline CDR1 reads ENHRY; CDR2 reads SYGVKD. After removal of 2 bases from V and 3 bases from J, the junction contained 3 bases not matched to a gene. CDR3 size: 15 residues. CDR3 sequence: CAISEAQGSNEKLFF. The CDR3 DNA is TGTGCCATCAGTGAGGCACAGGGGTCTAATGAAAAACTGTTTTTT.

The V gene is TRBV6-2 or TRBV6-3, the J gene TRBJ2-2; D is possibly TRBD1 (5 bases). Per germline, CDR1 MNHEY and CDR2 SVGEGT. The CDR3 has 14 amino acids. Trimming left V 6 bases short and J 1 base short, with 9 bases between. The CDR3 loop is CASSDRKNTGELFF. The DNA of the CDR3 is TGTGCCAGCAGCGACAGAAAGAACACCGGGGAGCTGTTTTTT.

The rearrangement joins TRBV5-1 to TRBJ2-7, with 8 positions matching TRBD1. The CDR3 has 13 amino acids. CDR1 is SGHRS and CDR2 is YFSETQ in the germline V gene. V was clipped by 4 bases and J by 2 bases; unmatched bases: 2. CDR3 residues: CASSGQGAYEQYF. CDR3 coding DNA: TGCGCCAGCAGCGGACAGGGAGCCTACGAGCAGTACTTC.

Here the CDR3 DNA reads TGTGCCACCGGTGAGAGGGGCAATCAGCCCCAGCATTTT. Protein sequence: CATGERGNQPQHF. The chain links TRBV15 to TRBJ1-5; the D is unclear. Trimming pared 8 bases from V and 2 bases from J, leaving 10 bases between. Germline V gives CDR1 LNHNV, CDR2 YYDKDF (reference sequence). The CDR3 contains 13 residues. The variable domain in full, completed from reference TRBV15 and TRBJ1-5, reads DAMVIQNPRYQVTQFGKPVTLSCSQTLNHNVMYWYQQKSSQAPKLLFHYYDKDFNNEADTPDNFQSRRPNTSFCFLDIRSPGLGDTAMYLCATGERGNQPQHFGDGTRLSIL.

The CDR3 region has the DNA TGTGCCACGAGGTGGGGGGTCGACTATGGCTACACCTTC. Residues: CATRWGVDYGYTF. The V gene is TRBV30, the J gene TRBJ1-2; a possible D gene is TRBD1 (5 bases). V was shortened by 8 bases and J by 3 bases, with 16 bases between the two germline ends. The CDR3 is 13 residues long. Germline CDR1 reads GTSNPN; CDR2 reads SVGIG (reference sequence).

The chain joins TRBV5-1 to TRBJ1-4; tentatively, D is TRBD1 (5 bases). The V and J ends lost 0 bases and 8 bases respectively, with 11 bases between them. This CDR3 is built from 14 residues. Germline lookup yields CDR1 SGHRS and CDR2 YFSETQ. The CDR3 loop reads CASSLGTLKEKLFF. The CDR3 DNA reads TGCGCCAGCAGCTTGGGGACATTGAAAGAAAAACTGTTTTTT.

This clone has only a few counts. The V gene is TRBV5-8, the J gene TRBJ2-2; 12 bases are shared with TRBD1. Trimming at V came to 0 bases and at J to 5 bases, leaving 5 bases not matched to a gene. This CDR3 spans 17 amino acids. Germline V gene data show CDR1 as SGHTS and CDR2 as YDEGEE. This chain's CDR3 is CASSLAGTGGRTGELFF. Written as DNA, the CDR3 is TGTGCCAGCAGCTTGGCGGGGACAGGGGGCCGAACCGGGGAGCTGTTTTTT. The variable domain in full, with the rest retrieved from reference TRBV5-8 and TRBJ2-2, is EAGVTQSPTHLIKTRGQQATLRCSPISGHTSVYWYQQALGLGLQFLLWYDEGEERNRGNFPPRFSGRQFPNYSSELNVNALELEDSALYLCASSLAGTGGRTGELFFGEGSRLTVL.

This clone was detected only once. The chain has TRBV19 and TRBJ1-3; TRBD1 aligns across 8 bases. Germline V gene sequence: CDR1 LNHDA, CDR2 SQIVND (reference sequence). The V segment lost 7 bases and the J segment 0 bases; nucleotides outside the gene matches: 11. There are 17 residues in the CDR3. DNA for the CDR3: TGTGCCAGTACCGGCGCCGACAGGGGCAGCTCTGGAAACACCATATATTTT. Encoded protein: CASTGADRGSSGNTIYF.

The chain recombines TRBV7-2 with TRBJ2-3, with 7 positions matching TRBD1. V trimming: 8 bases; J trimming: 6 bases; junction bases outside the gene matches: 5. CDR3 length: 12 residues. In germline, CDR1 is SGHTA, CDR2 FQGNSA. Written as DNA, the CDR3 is TGTGCCAGCCGAGGGGGCGGTGATACGCAGTATTTT. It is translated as CASRGGGDTQYF.

The CDR3, as DNA: TGTGCCACCAGTGACCCAGGGTTTGGCTCTGGAAACACCATATATTTT. Protein product: CATSDPGFGSGNTIYF. The gene calls are TRBV24-1 and TRBJ1-3; possibly TRBD1 for D (5 bases). The germline gives CDR1 KGHDR, CDR2 SFDVKD. This CDR3 contains 16 residues. Trimming took off 4 bases at V and 0 bases at J, with 12 bases between the two ends.

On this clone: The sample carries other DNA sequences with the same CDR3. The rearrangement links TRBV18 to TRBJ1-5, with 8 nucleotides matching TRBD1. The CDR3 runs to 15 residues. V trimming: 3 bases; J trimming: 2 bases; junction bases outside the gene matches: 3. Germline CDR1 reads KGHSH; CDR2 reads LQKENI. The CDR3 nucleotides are TGTGCCAGCTCACCCGACAGGGGCGGCAATCAGCCCCAGCATTTT. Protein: CASSPDRGGNQPQHF.

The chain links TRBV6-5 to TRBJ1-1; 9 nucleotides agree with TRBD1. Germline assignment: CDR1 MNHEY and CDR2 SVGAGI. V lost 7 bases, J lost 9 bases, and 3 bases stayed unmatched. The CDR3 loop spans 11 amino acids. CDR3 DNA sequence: TGTGCCAGCAAGGGACAGGGTAAAGCTTTCTTT. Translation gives CASKGQGKAFF.

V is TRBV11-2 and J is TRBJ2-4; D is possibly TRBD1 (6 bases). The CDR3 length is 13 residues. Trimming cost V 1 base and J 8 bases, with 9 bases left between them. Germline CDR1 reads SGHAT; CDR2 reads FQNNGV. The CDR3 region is CASSLARGDIQYF. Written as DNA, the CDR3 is TGTGCCAGCAGCTTAGCCAGGGGTGACATTCAGTACTTC.

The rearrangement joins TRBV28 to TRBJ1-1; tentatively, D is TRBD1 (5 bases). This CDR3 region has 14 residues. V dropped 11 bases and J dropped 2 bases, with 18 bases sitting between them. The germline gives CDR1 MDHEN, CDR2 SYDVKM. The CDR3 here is CAGAKGRTNTEAFF. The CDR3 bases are TGTGCCGGGGCAAAAGGAAGAACAAACACTGAAGCTTTCTTT.

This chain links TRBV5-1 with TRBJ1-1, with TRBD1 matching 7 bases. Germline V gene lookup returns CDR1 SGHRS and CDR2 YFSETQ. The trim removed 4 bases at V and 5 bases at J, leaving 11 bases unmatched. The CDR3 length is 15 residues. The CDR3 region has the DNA TGCGCCAGCAGCGGTCGACAGGGAGCACTGACTGAAGCTTTCTTT. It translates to CASSGRQGALTEAFF.

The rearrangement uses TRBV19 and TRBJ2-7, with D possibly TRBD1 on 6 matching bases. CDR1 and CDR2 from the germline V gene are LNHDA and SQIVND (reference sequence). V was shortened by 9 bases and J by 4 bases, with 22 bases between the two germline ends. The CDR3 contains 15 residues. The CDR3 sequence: CASPGARGISYEQYV. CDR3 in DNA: TGTGCCAGCCCTGGGGCCAGGGGAATTTCGTACGAGCAGTACGTC.

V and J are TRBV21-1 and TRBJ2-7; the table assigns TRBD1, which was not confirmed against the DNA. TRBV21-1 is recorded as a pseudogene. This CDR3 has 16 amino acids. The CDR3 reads CASSKRGDRAPYEQYF. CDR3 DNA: TGTGCCAGCAGCAAAAGGGGGGACAGGGCGCCCTACGAGCAGTACTTC.

The chain's CDR3 is CASSPTGLREEKLFF. The CDR3 DNA reads as TGTGCCAGCAGCCCGACCGGGCTTCGGGAGGAAAAACTGTTTTTT. The rearrangement uses TRBV7-2 and TRBJ1-4; unclear D gene. The germline gives CDR1 SGHTA, CDR2 FQGNSA. V lost 5 bases and J 8 bases, leaving 18 bases between the germline ends. The CDR3 loop spans 15 amino acids. The entire variable domain, with the rest obtained from reference TRBV7-2 and TRBJ1-4, is as follows: GAGVSQSPSNKVTEKGKDVELRCDPISGHTALYWYRQSLGQGLEFLIYFQGNSAPDKSGLPSDRFSAERTGGSVSTLTIQRTQQEDSAVYLCASSPTGLREEKLFFGSGTQLSVL.

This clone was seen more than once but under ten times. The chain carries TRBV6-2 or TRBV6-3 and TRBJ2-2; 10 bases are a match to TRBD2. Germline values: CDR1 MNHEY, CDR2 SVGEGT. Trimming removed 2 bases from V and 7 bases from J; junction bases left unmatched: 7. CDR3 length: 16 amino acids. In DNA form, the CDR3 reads TGTGCCAGCAGTTACCGAGCTAGCGGGGGAGGCGGGGAGCTGTTTTTT. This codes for CASSYRASGGGGELFF.

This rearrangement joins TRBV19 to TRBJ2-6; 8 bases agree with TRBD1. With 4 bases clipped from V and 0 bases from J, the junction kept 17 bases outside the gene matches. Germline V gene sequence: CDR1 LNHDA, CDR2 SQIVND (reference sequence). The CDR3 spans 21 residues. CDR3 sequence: CASSRKPIQGVGPSGANVLTF. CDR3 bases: TGTGCCAGTAGTAGAAAGCCAATACAGGGGGTCGGCCCCTCTGGGGCCAACGTCCTGACTTTC.

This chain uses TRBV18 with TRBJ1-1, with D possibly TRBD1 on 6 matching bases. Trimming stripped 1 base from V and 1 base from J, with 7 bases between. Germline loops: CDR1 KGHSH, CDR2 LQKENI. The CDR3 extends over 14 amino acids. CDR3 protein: CASSPQQGNTEAFF. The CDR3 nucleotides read TGTGCCAGCTCACCACAACAGGGGAACACTGAAGCTTTCTTT.

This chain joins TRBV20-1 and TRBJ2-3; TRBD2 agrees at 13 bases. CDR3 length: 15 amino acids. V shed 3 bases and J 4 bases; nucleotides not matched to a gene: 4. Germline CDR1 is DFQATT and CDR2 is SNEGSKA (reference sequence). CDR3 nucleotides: TGCAGTGCTAGTGGGGGACTAGCGGGGTCAGATACGCAGTATTTT. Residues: CSASGGLAGSDTQYF.

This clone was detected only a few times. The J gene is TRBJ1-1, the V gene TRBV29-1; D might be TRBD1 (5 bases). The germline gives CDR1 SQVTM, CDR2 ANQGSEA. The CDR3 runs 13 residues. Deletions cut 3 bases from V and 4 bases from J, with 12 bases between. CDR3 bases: TGCAGCGTTGATAATCAGGGAGGCACTGAAGCTTTCTTT. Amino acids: CSVDNQGGTEAFF.

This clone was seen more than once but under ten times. This CDR3 reads CASSAPGTGNTEQFF. In DNA form, the CDR3 reads TGTGCCAGTAGTGCTCCGGGGACAGGGAATACTGAGCAGTTCTTC. V gene TRBV19 combines with J gene TRBJ2-1; 9 bases align to TRBD1. Germline CDR1 and CDR2: LNHDA and SQIVND (reference sequence). With V trimmed by 5 bases and J by 9 bases, 11 bases remained unmatched. The CDR3 consists of 15 residues.

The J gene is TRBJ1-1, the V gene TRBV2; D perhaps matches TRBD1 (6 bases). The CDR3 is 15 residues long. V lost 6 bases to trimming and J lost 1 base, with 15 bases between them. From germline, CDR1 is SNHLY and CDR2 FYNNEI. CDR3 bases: TGTGCCAGCAGGTACCCGGGACAAACGAACACTGAAGCTTTCTTT. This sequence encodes CASRYPGQTNTEAFF.

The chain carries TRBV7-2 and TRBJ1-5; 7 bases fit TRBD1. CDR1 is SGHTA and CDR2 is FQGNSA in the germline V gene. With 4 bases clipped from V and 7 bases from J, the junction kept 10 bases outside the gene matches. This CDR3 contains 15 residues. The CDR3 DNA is TGTGCCAGCAGCTCGTCGACAGGGCCGGGACAGCCCCAGCATTTT. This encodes CASSSSTGPGQPQHF.

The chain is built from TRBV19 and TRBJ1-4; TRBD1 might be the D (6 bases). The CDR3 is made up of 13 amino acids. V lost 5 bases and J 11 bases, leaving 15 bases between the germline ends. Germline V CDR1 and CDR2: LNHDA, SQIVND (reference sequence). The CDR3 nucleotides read TGTGCCAGTAGTTCCTCATCGACAGGCAAACTGTTTTTT. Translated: CASSSSSTGKLFF.